This T cell receptor beta chain was captured by sequencing in a study of identical twins. Study-level points and caveats: Invariant T cells like MAIT and iNKT could partly confound the zero-insertion analyses. Cord blood's abundant beta clonotypes had fewer insertions, unlike memory repertoires. Out-of-frame sharing of TCR alpha in monozygotic twins was underestimated by models.

A universal primer site was incorporated via template switching, and the cDNA contained unique molecular identifiers. TCRdb re-derived calls from the 5' RACE reads in MiXCR, one entry per CDR3 protein. The sample holds 400,000 to 600,000 distinct CDR3 sequences, approximately 20% seen once. This clonotype was seen a few times. Its target is unknown. The same sample was also used in a study of yellow fever vaccine responses in identical twins.

The sample consisted of CD4+ T cells sorted from blood. The source is a woman aged 18-35 years in good health.

The CDR3 reads CASSSLRGKRDNEQFF. The CDR3 coding sequence is TGTGCCAGCAGCTCACTCAGGGGTAAGCGGGACAATGAGCAGTTCTTC. The rearrangement uses TRBV7-9 and TRBJ2-1; D possibly matches TRBD1 or TRBD2 (6 bases each). Trimming shortened V by 4 bases and J by 5 bases, and 18 bases separated the two germline ends. CDR3 length: 16 residues. Germline V lookup: CDR1 SEHNR, CDR2 FQNEAQ (reference sequence).